This T cell receptor (beta chain) was found in a study of cytomegalovirus exposure and HLA in healthy donors. The study's findings and limits: Later examination showed HLA-associated TCR beta chains had greater clonal expansion than equally common others. The authors judged a highly shared variant cluster likely a sequencing artifact.

Researchers ran the PCR with 60 Vbeta and 13 Jbeta primers. Here immunoSEQ multiplex PCR was the method, and the copy in TCRdb shows in-frame clones only, minus some. Altogether about 160,000 clones are present, 82% being singletons, with the ten largest covering about 1.6%. The germline gives CDR1 SGHTA, CDR2 FQGNSA. The CDR3 has 12 residues. Deletions cut 0 bases from V and 4 bases from J, with 4 bases between. A remark on this clone: What it binds is not known.

This receptor was identified in a girl between 10 and 17 years old in good health and CMV-seropositive. The rearrangement links TRBV7-2 to TRBJ2-7, with no clear D. The sequenced material came from PBMCs. Here the CDR3 reads CASSLAKYEQYF. The CDR3 DNA is TGTGCCAGCAGCTTAGCCAAATACGAGCAGTACTTC.